These T cell receptor beta chains were read from a single sample in a study of T-cell reconstitution after alpha-beta-depleted transplantation in children. TCRdb reanalysed the PCR reads using MiXCR and keeps one entry per CDR3 protein. The repertoire has 200,000 to 300,000 distinct CDR3 sequences, 7.5% to 9.5% of them found once; the top ten carry 6.3%. This material consisted of PBMCs, mostly from graft donor cells, taken 180 days after TCRalphabeta/CD19-depleted stem cell transplant. The receptors were gathered from a male patient aged 10 to 17 who had a stem cell transplant for acute lymphoblastic leukemia, so the T cells may come from the graft donor. Each CDR3 is given with its conserved first and last residue. Each record gives: D gene, clone size, V gene, J gene, CDR3 DNA, CDR3 protein. D genes are given only for firm matches. Rows may omit the clone size; those that give it use once, few, many or a size class.

d_gene: TRBD2; abundance: many; v_gene: TRBV6-5; j_gene: TRBJ2-3; CDR3nt: TGTGCCAGCCATCTTCTAGCGGGGGCCTCCACAGATACGCAGTATTTT; CDR3aa: CASHLLAGASTDTQYF
d_gene: TRBD1; abundance: many; v_gene: TRBV11-2; j_gene: TRBJ1-5; CDR3nt: TGTGCCAGCAGCCCCAGGGGGGATCAGCCCCAGCATTTT; CDR3aa: CASSPRGDQPQHF
d_gene: -; abundance: many; v_gene: TRBV4-2; j_gene: TRBJ1-1; CDR3nt: TGTGCCAGCAGCCAAGATGGACTGGTGAAGAACACTGAAGCTTTCTTT; CDR3aa: CASSQDGLVKNTEAFF
d_gene: TRBD2; abundance: many; v_gene: TRBV20-1; j_gene: TRBJ2-3; CDR3nt: TGCAGTGCTACGGCGGGAGGGGTGGCAGATACGCAGTATTTT; CDR3aa: CSATAGGVADTQYF
d_gene: -; abundance: many; v_gene: TRBV2; j_gene: TRBJ1-3; CDR3nt: TGTGCCAGCACGGACTCACGCACCCCTGGAAACACCATATATTTT; CDR3aa: CASTDSRTPGNTIYF
d_gene: TRBD2; abundance: many; v_gene: TRBV12-3/TRBV12-4; j_gene: TRBJ2-7; CDR3nt: TGTGCCAGCAGTTTATTGAGCGGGAGGGCCGACGAGCAGTACTTC; CDR3aa: CASSLLSGRADEQYF
d_gene: TRBD1; abundance: many; v_gene: TRBV3-1; j_gene: TRBJ1-5; CDR3nt: TGTGCCAGCAGCCAAACTACAGGGGGGTATCAGCCCCAGCATTTT; CDR3aa: CASSQTTGGYQPQHF
d_gene: -; abundance: many; v_gene: TRBV24-1; j_gene: TRBJ2-3; CDR3nt: TGTGCCACCAGTGATGCGCGGGGCGGCACAGATACGCAGTATTTT; CDR3aa: CATSDARGGTDTQYF
d_gene: TRBD2; abundance: many; v_gene: TRBV10-3; j_gene: TRBJ2-5; CDR3nt: TGTGCCATCAGTCAGGGACTAGCGGGACTCAAAGAGACCCAGTACTTC; CDR3aa: CAISQGLAGLKETQYF
d_gene: -; abundance: many; v_gene: TRBV6-1; j_gene: TRBJ1-2; CDR3nt: TGTGCCAGCAGCGAAGGCGGGACACCTTGGGGCTACACCTTC; CDR3aa: CASSEGGTPWGYTF
d_gene: -; abundance: many; v_gene: TRBV6-6; j_gene: TRBJ1-3; CDR3nt: TGTGGGGCCCATGGCTCTGGAAACACCATATATTTT; CDR3aa: CGAHGSGNTIYF
d_gene: TRBD1; abundance: many; v_gene: TRBV28; j_gene: TRBJ1-5; CDR3nt: TGTGCCAGCAGTTTATTCACAGGGGGCGAGAGCAATCAGCCCCAGCATTTT; CDR3aa: CASSLFTGGESNQPQHF
d_gene: -; abundance: many; v_gene: TRBV4-3; j_gene: TRBJ1-2; CDR3nt: TGCGCCAGCAGCCAAGATTTACGGGGGGGCTATGGCTACACCTTC; CDR3aa: CASSQDLRGGYGYTF
d_gene: -; abundance: many; v_gene: TRBV12-3/TRBV12-4; j_gene: TRBJ2-1; CDR3nt: TGTGCCAGCAGTTTTTCTTCCCCATATGAGCAGTTCTTC; CDR3aa: CASSFSSPYEQFF
d_gene: -; abundance: many; v_gene: TRBV7-9; j_gene: TRBJ2-7; CDR3nt: TGTGCCAGCAGCTTAAGTGACAGTCTTACCCTTTCCTACGAGCAGTACTTC; CDR3aa: CASSLSDSLTLSYEQYF
d_gene: TRBD2; abundance: many; v_gene: TRBV4-1; j_gene: TRBJ2-1; CDR3nt: TGCGCCAGCAGCCAAGAAGGGGCGGGAGAAAGGTACAATGAGCAGTTCTTC; CDR3aa: CASSQEGAGERYNEQFF
d_gene: -; abundance: -; v_gene: TRBV6-5; j_gene: TRBJ2-5; CDR3nt: TGTGCCAGCAGTTATTCGGAGGTGGGGCAAGAGACCCAGTACTTC; CDR3aa: CASSYSEVGQETQYF
d_gene: -; abundance: -; v_gene: TRBV7-3; j_gene: TRBJ1-5; CDR3nt: TGTGCCAGCAGCTTAAAACCCGGTCAGCCCCAGCATTTT; CDR3aa: CASSLKPGQPQHF
d_gene: -; abundance: many; v_gene: TRBV12-3/TRBV12-4; j_gene: TRBJ1-2; CDR3nt: TGTGCCAGCAGTTCCGGGACACCGTATGGCTACACCTTC; CDR3aa: CASSSGTPYGYTF
d_gene: -; abundance: many; v_gene: TRBV7-6; j_gene: TRBJ2-3; CDR3nt: TGTGCCAGCAGCTTAAGGCCAGGGAGAACAGATACGCAGTATTTT; CDR3aa: CASSLRPGRTDTQYF
d_gene: -; abundance: few; v_gene: TRBV2; j_gene: TRBJ2-2; CDR3nt: TGTGCCAGCAGTGAAATAGCCCCGGGGACCGGGGAGCTGTTTTTT; CDR3aa: CASSEIAPGTGELFF
d_gene: -; abundance: many; v_gene: TRBV20-1; j_gene: TRBJ2-3; CDR3nt: TGCAGTGTCAAGTCTAACACAGATACGCAGTATTTT; CDR3aa: CSVKSNTDTQYF
d_gene: -; abundance: many; v_gene: TRBV27; j_gene: TRBJ2-7; CDR3nt: TGTGCCAGCAGTTTATGGGCTACCCGTCAGTACGAGCAGTACTTC; CDR3aa: CASSLWATRQYEQYF
d_gene: TRBD1; abundance: many; v_gene: TRBV20-1; j_gene: TRBJ1-2; CDR3nt: TGCAGTGCTAGGGGACAGAGTCGGGGAGACTATGGCTACACCTTC; CDR3aa: CSARGQSRGDYGYTF
d_gene: TRBD1; abundance: many; v_gene: TRBV6-6; j_gene: TRBJ1-2; CDR3nt: TGTGCCAGCAGTAGGGACAGCCTCTATGGCTACACCTTC; CDR3aa: CASSRDSLYGYTF
d_gene: TRBD2; abundance: many; v_gene: TRBV6-2/TRBV6-3; j_gene: TRBJ2-7; CDR3nt: TGTGCCAGCGCTTTTCTCGCGGGGGCCTACGAGCAGTACTTC; CDR3aa: CASAFLAGAYEQYF
d_gene: TRBD1; abundance: few; v_gene: TRBV7-9; j_gene: TRBJ2-7; CDR3nt: TGTGCCAGCAGCATCGACAGGGGGTTTTTCGAGCAGTACTTC; CDR3aa: CASSIDRGFFEQYF
d_gene: -; abundance: many; v_gene: TRBV10-3; j_gene: TRBJ2-2; CDR3nt: TGTGCCATCAGTGAGTGGGACATTTCGGGAGCAGGCACCGGGGAGCTGTTTTTT; CDR3aa: CAISEWDISGAGTGELFF
d_gene: -; abundance: many; v_gene: TRBV3-1; j_gene: TRBJ2-7; CDR3nt: TGTGCCAGCAGCCCCTCGTGGGGTAGCAACTACGAGCAGTACTTC; CDR3aa: CASSPSWGSNYEQYF